This T cell receptor (beta chain) was identified during a study of cytomegalovirus exposure and HLA in healthy donors. V was trimmed by 8 bases and J by 1 base, leaving 8 bases between them. The CDR3 sequence is 12 residues long. 13 Jbeta primers and 60 Vbeta primers were used for the PCR. The protocol was immunoSEQ multiplex PCR, while the TCRdb copy is restricted to in-frame clones and leaves out a portion. The sample carries roughly 27,000 clones, approximately 62% recorded once. The chain joins TRBV23-1 to TRBJ1-1, with unresolved D. TRBV23-1 is classed as an ORF, of uncertain function. The source of this sequence is a male donor in good health and CMV-seropositive. Sequenced sample: PBMCs. DNA of the CDR3: TGCGCCAGCTTGACGGGGAACACTGAAGCTTTCTTT. This codes for CASLTGNTEAFF.